The 26 T cell receptor beta chains given below trace back to one sample, sequenced in a study of identical twins. MiXCR was run by TCRdb on the 5' RACE reads, yielding one entry per CDR3 protein. The data hold 1.5 million to 2 million distinct CDR3 sequences, with around a third observed a single time. Sequences were obtained from cord blood. The receptors stem from a newborn girl in good health.

The chain has TRBV5-1 and TRBJ2-3; perhaps D is TRBD1 or TRBD2 (6 bases each). Germline V gene lookup returns CDR1 SGHRS and CDR2 YFSETQ. The CDR3 spans 16 residues. Trimming stripped 3 bases from V and 2 bases from J, with 16 bases between. CDR3 protein: CASSWGRDSVTDTQYF. CDR3 bases: TGCGCCAGCAGCTGGGGGCGGGACTCCGTCACAGATACGCAGTATTTT. The full variable domain, in which reference TRBV5-1 and TRBJ2-3 provide the parts outside the CDR3, is KAGVTQTPRYLIKTRGQQVTLSCSPISGHRSVSWYQQTPGQGLQFLFEYFSETQRNKGNFPGRFSGRQFSNSRSEMNVSTLELGDSALYLCASSWGRDSVTDTQYFGPGTRLTVL.

About this clonotype itself: This may stem from a read error, because a much larger clone lies one nucleotide away. The V and J genes are TRBV29-1 and TRBJ2-1, with D perhaps matching TRBD2 (5 bases). The DNA end favors TRBJ2-7, so the J call may be wrong. The germline gives CDR1 SQVTM, CDR2 ANQGSEA. This CDR3 has 13 residues. Here the CDR3 reads CSVRSAAYNEQYF. The CDR3, as DNA: TGCAGCGTTCGTAGCGCGGCCTACAATGAGCAGTACTTC.

This clonotype was counted ten times or more. The chain links TRBV27 to TRBJ2-7, with D possibly being TRBD2 (5 bases). Germline V CDR1 and CDR2: MNHEY, SMNVEV (reference sequence). The CDR3 covers 13 residues. Trimming left V 0 bases short and J 7 bases short, with 10 bases between. CDR3 bases: TGTGCCAGCAGTTTATCTACCGAGGGAGAGCAGTACTTC. Translation: CASSLSTEGEQYF.

This chain connects TRBV4-2 to TRBJ2-1; tentative D call: TRBD2 (5 bases). The CDR3 contains 15 residues. With 3 bases removed from V and 14 bases from J, the gap between germline ends came to 23 bases. The germline gives CDR1 LGHNA, CDR2 YNFKEQ. In DNA, the CDR3 is TGTGCCAGCAGCCAGGGCCCCCTAGCACCCGAGAGTAAGTTCTTC. This codes for CASSQGPLAPESKFF.

This clonotype was seen once. Relative to the germline gene, one junction end is altered; a read error may explain this. The rearrangement uses TRBV18 and TRBJ2-1, with D maybe TRBD1 (6 bases). The CDR3 consists of 14 residues. Germline V gene data show CDR1 as KGHSH and CDR2 as LQKENI. The CDR3 region has the DNA TGTGCCAGCTCACCAAAGGGACAATACAATGAGCGGTTCTTC. This encodes CASSPKGQYNERFF. Full variable domain (outside the CDR3, taken from reference TRBV18 and TRBJ2-1): NAGVMQNPRHLVRRRGQEARLRCSPMKGHSHVYWYRQLPEEGLKFMVYLQKENIIDESGMPKERFSAEFPKEGPSILRIQQVVRGDSAAYFCASSPKGQYNERFFGPGTRLTVL.

This clonotype came up a few times. V gene TRBV20-1 combines with J gene TRBJ2-5, with D possibly TRBD2 on 6 matching bases. V was trimmed by 4 bases and J by 2 bases, leaving 14 bases between them. The CDR3 runs 14 residues. Germline V CDR1 and CDR2: DFQATT, SNEGSKA (reference sequence). The DNA of the CDR3 is TGCAGTGCTACGGACGGGGGAGCTCAAGAGACCCAGTACTTC. It yields the protein CSATDGGAQETQYF.

This clonotype was seen more than once but under ten times. The CDR3, as DNA: TGTGCCAGCAGCTTGGGCCAGTGTAACACTGAAGCTTTCTTT. This sequence encodes CASSLGQCNTEAFF. The J gene is TRBJ1-1, the V gene TRBV7-9; D is ambiguous. Trimming shortened V by 3 bases and J by 2 bases, and 10 bases separated the two germline ends. Looked up from germline, CDR1 is SEHNR and CDR2 is FQNEAQ (reference sequence). CDR3 length equals 14 residues.

The rearrangement uses TRBV11-2 and TRBJ2-6; unclear D gene. This CDR3 contains 17 residues. V dropped 1 base and J dropped 1 base, with 11 bases sitting between them. Germline assignment: CDR1 SGHAT and CDR2 FQNNGV. CDR3 loop: CASSLGALFSGANVLTF. The CDR3 coding sequence is TGTGCCAGCAGCTTAGGAGCTCTTTTTTCTGGGGCCAACGTCCTGACTTTC.

This clonotype was seen only a few times. The V gene is TRBV7-2, the J gene TRBJ2-1; 8 bases match TRBD2. CDR3 length equals 14 residues. J gave up 6 bases and V 4 bases, and 5 bases lay outside the gene matches. Germline CDR1 SGHTA, CDR2 FQGNSA. The CDR3 region has the DNA TGTGCCAGCAGCTATAAGCGGGAGATCAATGAGCAGTTCTTC. The encoded protein is CASSYKREINEQFF.

V gene TRBV13 combines with J gene TRBJ1-1; D unresolved. V was shortened by 5 bases and J by 3 bases, with 10 bases between the two germline ends. In germline, CDR1 is PRHDT, CDR2 FYEKMQ (reference sequence). The CDR3 is 13 amino acids. CDR3 residues: CASSVGVYTEAFF. CDR3 nucleotide sequence: TGTGCCAGCAGCGTCGGGGTTTACACTGAAGCTTTCTTT. The full variable domain, with the rest looked up from reference TRBV13 and TRBJ1-1, is AAGVIQSPRHLIKEKRETATLKCYPIPRHDTVYWYQQGPGQDPQFLISFYEKMQSDKGSIPDRFSAQQFSDYHSELNMSSLELGDSALYFCASSVGVYTEAFFGQGTRLTVV.

For this clonotype: Germline and junction disagree at one end, which may indicate a read error. The chain has TRBV27 and TRBJ1-2; 8 bases are shared with TRBD1. The germline V gene encodes CDR1 MNHEY and CDR2 SMNVEV (reference sequence). CDR3 length: 17 residues. The chain's CDR3 is CASSLRRARGRAYGCTF. CDR3 coding DNA: TGTGCCAGCAGTCTACGACGAGCCAGGGGGCGCGCCTATGGCTGCACCTTC.

The V and J genes are TRBV9 and TRBJ2-5, with D perhaps matching TRBD2 (5 bases). CDR1 is SGDLS, CDR2 YYNGEE, per germline. V was clipped by 3 bases and J by 11 bases, with 14 bases between them. CDR3 length: 12 amino acids. Written as DNA, the CDR3 is TGTGCCAGCAGCGGAAGAGTTGGGGAGCAGTACTTC. The encoded protein is CASSGRVGEQYF.

This chain uses TRBV20-1 with TRBJ2-1, with no clear D. Germline V gives CDR1 DFQATT, CDR2 SNEGSKA (reference sequence). There are 17 residues in the CDR3. With 3 bases removed from V and 3 bases from J, the gap between germline ends came to 21 bases. The CDR3 nucleotides are TGCAGTGCTAGTCGCGGCCCGGACCTAAGCTTCTACAATGAGCAGTTCTTC. As protein: CSASRGPDLSFYNEQFF.

This chain connects TRBV9 to TRBJ1-1; a possible D gene is TRBD1 (6 bases). CDR3 size: 16 residues. Trimming cost V 9 bases and J 1 base, with 22 bases left between them. Germline V gene data show CDR1 as SGDLS and CDR2 as YYNGEE. The CDR3 region has the DNA TGTGCCACTTCCCCCCCACAGGGAAGAGGGAACACTGAAGCTTTCTTT. This sequence encodes CATSPPQGRGNTEAFF.

The chain carries TRBV4-1 and TRBJ2-3, with D possibly being TRBD1 (5 bases). Per the germline V gene, CDR1 is MGHRA and CDR2 is YSYEKL. The CDR3 covers 19 residues. V lost 1 base to trimming and J lost 4 bases, with 24 bases between them. The CDR3 bases are TGCGCCAGCAGCCAAGGTTCTTTAGGGCTCCCGAAAGGGGCAGATACGCAGTATTTT. It specifies CASSQGSLGLPKGADTQYF.

This clonotype was seen repeatedly, ten times or more. The J gene is TRBJ2-1, the V gene TRBV10-3; TRBD2 aligns across 10 bases. The length of the CDR3 is 15 residues. Germline loops: CDR1 ENHRY, CDR2 SYGVKD. V lost 8 bases to trimming and J lost 0 bases; unmatched junction nucleotides: 4. CDR3 DNA sequence: TGTGCCATCGGAGCGGGAGGGCCCTCCTACAATGAGCAGTTCTTC. It is translated as CAIGAGGPSYNEQFF.

Notes on this clonotype: The junction shows a germline mismatch at one end, possibly a read error. The chain couples TRBV10-3 to TRBJ2-1, with 12 bases fitting TRBD2. In germline, CDR1 is ENHRY, CDR2 SYGVKD. The CDR3 is 16 residues long. The CDR3 loop reads CAISEAGLAGYDEQFF. The CDR3 bases are TGTGCCATCAGTGAGGCGGGACTAGCGGGCTACGATGAGCAGTTCTTC.

A note on this clonotype: This sequence may be a read error, since a much larger clone differs from it by one base. The V call is TRBV27, the J call TRBJ1-2; perhaps TRBD1 as D (6 bases). Trimming took 11 bases from V and 1 from J, leaving 11 bases between them. The CDR3 spans 12 residues. Germline V gene sequence: CDR1 MNHEY, CDR2 SMNVEV (reference sequence). The CDR3 loop reads CAGGTFNYGYTF. In nucleotides, the CDR3 is TGTGCCGGCGGGACATTTAACTATGGCTACACCTTC.

The rearrangement uses TRBV11-1 and TRBJ2-5; D may be TRBD1 (5 bases). The J call is doubtful: the DNA matches TRBJ2-7 better. Germline V gene sequence: CDR1 SGHAT, CDR2 FQDESV (reference sequence). The CDR3 length is 16 residues. The CDR3 reads CASSLGGLLGPYEQYF. The CDR3 region has the DNA TGTGCCAGCAGCTTAGGGGGTCTGCTGGGGCCTTACGAGCAGTACTTC.

The J gene is TRBJ1-1, the V gene TRBV20-1, with D possibly TRBD1 on 5 matching bases. The CDR3 has 11 residues. V lost 3 bases and J 6 bases, leaving 8 bases between the germline ends. CDR1 and CDR2 (germline): DFQATT, SNEGSKA (reference sequence). The CDR3 region has the DNA TGCAGTGCTAGTGCGGGGCCTGAAGCTTTCTTT. It translates to CSASAGPEAFF.

This clonotype was seen at least ten times. The rearrangement joins TRBV24-1 to TRBJ2-7; 10 bases line up with TRBD1. From germline, CDR1 is KGHDR and CDR2 SFDVKD. The CDR3 extends over 14 amino acids. The junction had 3 bases not matched to a gene; V was cut back by 1 base and J by 7 bases. CDR3 protein: CATSDFGTGDEQYF. The CDR3 DNA is TGTGCCACCAGTGATTTCGGGACAGGGGATGAGCAGTACTTC.

The V gene is TRBV3-1, the J gene TRBJ2-5, with D hard to call. The better agreement between TRBJ2-7 and the DNA end casts doubt on the J call. Germline CDR1 and CDR2: LGHDT and YNNKEL (reference sequence). CDR3 length equals 13 residues. The CDR3 here is CASSQESRYEQYF. The CDR3 nucleotides read TGTGCCAGCAGCCAAGAATCTCGCTACGAGCAGTACTTC.

V is TRBV6-5 and J is TRBJ2-1, with D unclear. CDR1 and CDR2 (germline): MNHEY, SVGAGI. CDR3 length: 15 amino acids. V gave up 4 bases and J gave up 10 bases, with 20 bases separating them. The CDR3 region is CASSFRPPVGGEQFF. The CDR3 DNA reads as TGTGCCAGCAGTTTTCGACCACCTGTGGGCGGCGAGCAGTTCTTC.

Only a few counts were recorded for this clonotype. The J gene is TRBJ2-3, the V gene TRBV9; D uncertain. Trimming stripped 0 bases from V and 1 base from J, with 12 bases between. CDR1 is SGDLS and CDR2 is YYNGEE in the germline V gene. The CDR3 runs 16 residues. The CDR3 DNA is TGTGCCAGCAGCGTAGAGGCCAGTCAGGGCACAGATACGCAGTATTTT. Its translation is CASSVEASQGTDTQYF. Full variable domain (missing parts from reference TRBV9 and TRBJ2-3): DSGVTQTPKHLITATGQRVTLRCSPRSGDLSVYWYQQSLDQGLQFLIQYYNGEERAKGNILERFSAQQFPDLHSELNLSSLELGDSALYFCASSVEASQGTDTQYFGPGTRLTVL.

This clonotype has just a few counts. The chain is built from TRBV12-3 or TRBV12-4 and TRBJ1-2; D call uncertain. V gave up 5 bases and J gave up 4 bases, with 14 bases separating them. The CDR3 has 14 amino acids. The CDR3 loop is CASSVRRTPYGYTF. The CDR3 bases are TGTGCCAGCAGTGTGAGACGGACGCCCTATGGCTACACCTTC.

This clonotype came up a few times. The genes are TRBV27 and TRBJ2-3; perhaps TRBD2 as D (7 bases). This CDR3 spans 16 amino acids. Trimming cost V 4 bases and J 5 bases, with 19 bases left between them. CDR1 and CDR2 from the germline V gene are MNHEY and SMNVEV (reference sequence). The chain's CDR3 is CASSSRRGPGKDTQYF. The CDR3 DNA reads as TGTGCCAGCAGTTCGAGGCGGGGGCCAGGGAAAGATACGCAGTATTTT.